This TCR beta chain was found in a study of T cells in Graves' hyperthyroidism and ophthalmopathy. Findings of the study overall: Before onset, ophthalmopathy was predicted by the model a median around 6 months earlier. A 13 V-J model separated ophthalmopathy from stable hyperthyroidism.

As to this clonotype: Its antigen is currently unknown.

The cohort's ophthalmopathy patients, a group with duration under 3 months, had a Clinical Activity Score of at least 3 and a NOSPECS grade of at least 4. Amplified TCR beta CDR3 regions derived from RNA transcripts. Researchers ran a first-round RT-PCR on the TCR CDR3 using the HTBI primer set. MiXCR, run by TCRdb on the multiplex PCR reads, gives a single entry per CDR3 protein. The sample holds a few hundred thousand distinct CDR3 sequences, roughly a sixth seen once. Sequencing was done on a sample of blood. The sequence was collected from a woman in her thirties or forties with Graves' ophthalmopathy.

The CDR3 loop is CSASHRVDTDTQYF. In nucleotides, the CDR3 is TGCAGTGCTAGCCACCGAGTAGACACAGATACGCAGTATTTT. The gene calls are TRBV20-1 and TRBJ2-3; D is unresolved. The CDR3 loop spans 14 amino acids. V lost 3 bases, J lost 2 bases, and 12 bases lay in between. In germline, CDR1 is DFQATT, CDR2 SNEGSKA (reference sequence).